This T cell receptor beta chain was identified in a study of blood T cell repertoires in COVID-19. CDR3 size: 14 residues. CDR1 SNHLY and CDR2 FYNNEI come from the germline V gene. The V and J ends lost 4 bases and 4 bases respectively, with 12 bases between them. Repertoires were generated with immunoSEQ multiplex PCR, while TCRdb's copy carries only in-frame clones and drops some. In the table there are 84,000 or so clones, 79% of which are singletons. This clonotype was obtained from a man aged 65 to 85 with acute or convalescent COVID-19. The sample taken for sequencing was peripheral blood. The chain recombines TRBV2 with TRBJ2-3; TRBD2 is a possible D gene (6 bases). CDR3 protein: CASSAGTDADTQYF. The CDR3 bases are TGTGCCAGCAGTGCCGGGACTGATGCAGATACGCAGTATTTT.